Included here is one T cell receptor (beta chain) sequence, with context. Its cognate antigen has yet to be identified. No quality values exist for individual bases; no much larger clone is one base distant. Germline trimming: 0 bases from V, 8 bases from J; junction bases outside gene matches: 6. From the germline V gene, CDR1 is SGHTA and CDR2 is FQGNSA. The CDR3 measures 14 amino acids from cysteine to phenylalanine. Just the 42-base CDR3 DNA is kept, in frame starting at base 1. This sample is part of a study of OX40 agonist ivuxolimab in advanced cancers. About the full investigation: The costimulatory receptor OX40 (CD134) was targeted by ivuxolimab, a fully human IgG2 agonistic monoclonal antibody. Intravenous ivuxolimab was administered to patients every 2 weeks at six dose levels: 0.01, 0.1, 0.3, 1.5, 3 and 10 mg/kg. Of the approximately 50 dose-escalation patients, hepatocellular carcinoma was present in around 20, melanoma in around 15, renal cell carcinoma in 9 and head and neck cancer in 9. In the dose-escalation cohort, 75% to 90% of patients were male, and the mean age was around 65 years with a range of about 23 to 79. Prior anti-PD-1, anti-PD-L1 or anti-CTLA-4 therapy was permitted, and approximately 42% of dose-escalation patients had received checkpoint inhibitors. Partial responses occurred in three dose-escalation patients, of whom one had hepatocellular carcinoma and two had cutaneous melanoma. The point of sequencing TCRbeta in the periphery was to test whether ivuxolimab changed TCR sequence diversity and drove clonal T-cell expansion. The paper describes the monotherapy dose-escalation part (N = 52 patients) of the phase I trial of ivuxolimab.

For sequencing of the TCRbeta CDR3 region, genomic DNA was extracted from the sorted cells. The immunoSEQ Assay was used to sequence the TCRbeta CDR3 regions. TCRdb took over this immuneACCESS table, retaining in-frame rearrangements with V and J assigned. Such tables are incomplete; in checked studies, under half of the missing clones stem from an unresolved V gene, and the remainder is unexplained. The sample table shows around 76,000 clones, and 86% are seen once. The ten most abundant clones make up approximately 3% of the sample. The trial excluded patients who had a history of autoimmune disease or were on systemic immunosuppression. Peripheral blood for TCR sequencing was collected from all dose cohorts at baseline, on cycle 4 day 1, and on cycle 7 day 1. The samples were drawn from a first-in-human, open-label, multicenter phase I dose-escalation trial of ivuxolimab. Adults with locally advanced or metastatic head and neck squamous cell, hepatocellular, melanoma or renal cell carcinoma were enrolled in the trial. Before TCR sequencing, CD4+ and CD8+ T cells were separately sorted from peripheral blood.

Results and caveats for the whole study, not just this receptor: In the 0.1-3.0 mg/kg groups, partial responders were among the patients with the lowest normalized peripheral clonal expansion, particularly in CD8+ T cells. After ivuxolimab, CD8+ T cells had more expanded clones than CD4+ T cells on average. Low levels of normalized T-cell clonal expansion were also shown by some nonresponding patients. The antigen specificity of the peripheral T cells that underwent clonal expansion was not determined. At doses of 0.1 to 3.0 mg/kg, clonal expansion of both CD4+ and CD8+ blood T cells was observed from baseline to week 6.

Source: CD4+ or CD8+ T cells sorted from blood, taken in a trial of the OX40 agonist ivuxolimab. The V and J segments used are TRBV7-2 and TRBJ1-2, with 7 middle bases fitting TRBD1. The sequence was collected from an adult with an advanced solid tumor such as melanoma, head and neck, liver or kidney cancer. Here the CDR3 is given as CASSLAHRGSGYTF. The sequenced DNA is TGTGCCAGCAGCTTAGCACACAGGGGCAGCGGCTACACCTTC. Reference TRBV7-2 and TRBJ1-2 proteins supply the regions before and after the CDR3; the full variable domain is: GAGVSQSPSNKVTEKGKDVELRCDPISGHTALYWYRQSLGQGLEFLIYFQGNSAPDKSGLPSDRFSAERTGGSVSTLTIQRTQQEDSAVYLCASSLAHRGSGYTFGSGTRLTVV.